Following are 16 T cell receptor beta chains from one sample sequenced in a study of CD8+ T cells in alopecia areata (dated by TCRdb to 2016 to 2019). The library was built by means of the immunoSEQ multiplex PCR assay. RNA was extracted from all samples and reverse transcribed into cDNA, which served as template for TCR sequencing. The table comes from immuneACCESS by way of TCRdb, which keeps in-frame sequences with V and J called. Part of the clones is missing from these tables; in studies checked, under half for an unresolved V gene and the rest for unknown reasons. For this sample the table gives some 200,000 clones, of which 45% to 75% were detected only once. The ten biggest clones cover around 3.2% of the sample. The time point tag for this specimen amounts to: about four weeks on oral tofacitinib. This specimen's treatment or condition label, per the study, means: oral pan-JAK inhibitor, 5-10 mg twice daily.

The source material was CD4+ T cells sorted from blood, sampled at week 4, from a patient treated with tofacitinib. The source of these receptors is a human donor with alopecia areata.

The chain has TRBV6-5 and TRBJ1-5; no clear D. Germline V gene data show CDR1 as MNHEY and CDR2 as SVGAGI. Trimming removed 0 bases from V and 7 bases from J, with 13 bases in between. The CDR3 covers 15 residues. CDR3 amino acids: CASSYSSRQAQPQHF. DNA for the CDR3: TGTGCCAGCAGTTACTCGTCTCGGCAGGCCCAGCCCCAGCATTTT.

The CDR3 DNA is TGTGCCAGCAGTGAAGGGGACCTGCTCCGGGCCCAGTACTTC. Protein product: CASSEGDLLRAQYF. This rearrangement joins TRBV25-1 to TRBJ2-5, with D perhaps assigned TRBD1 or TRBD2 (5 bases each). CDR1 is MGHDK and CDR2 is SYGVNS in the germline V gene. V gave up 2 bases and J gave up 9 bases, with 16 bases separating them. The CDR3 sequence is 14 residues long.

This chain links TRBV29-1 with TRBJ2-3, with 8 bases that match TRBD2. Germline values: CDR1 SQVTM, CDR2 ANQGSEA. V was pared by 2 bases and J by 6 bases, with 4 bases of the junction left unmatched. There are 13 residues in the CDR3. Written as DNA, the CDR3 is TGCAGCGTTGAAAGCGGGGGCGCTGATACGCAGTATTTT. Its translation: CSVESGGADTQYF.

The rearrangement joins TRBV11-2 to TRBJ2-5; D unclear. Germline V lookup: CDR1 SGHAT, CDR2 FQNNGV. The CDR3 consists of 13 residues. V dropped 3 bases and J dropped 0 bases, with 5 bases sitting between them. In nucleotides, the CDR3 is TGTGCCAGCAGCTTGGGGTACCAAGAGACCCAGTACTTC. This translates into CASSLGYQETQYF.

This chain links TRBV5-1 with TRBJ2-5; 8 nucleotides line up with TRBD1. The V and J ends lost 3 bases and 7 bases, in that order; junction bases with no gene match: 8. Germline V gives CDR1 SGHRS, CDR2 YFSETQ. CDR3 length: 14 amino acids. In nucleotides, the CDR3 is TGCGCCAGCAGCTCGGACAGGGCGTCTGGGACCCAGTACTTC. Amino acid sequence: CASSSDRASGTQYF.

This chain joins TRBV2 and TRBJ1-1; tentatively, D is TRBD1 (5 bases). Germline V gives CDR1 SNHLY, CDR2 FYNNEI. The CDR3 spans 13 residues. Trimming stripped 7 bases from V and 0 bases from J, with 9 bases between. CDR3 sequence: CASNRQLNTEAFF. The CDR3 region has the DNA TGTGCCAGCAATAGACAGCTGAACACTGAAGCTTTCTTT.

This clone was seen just once. The chain recombines TRBV30 with TRBJ1-1; a weak D match, TRBD1 (6 bases). This CDR3 contains 17 residues. CDR1 is GTSNPN, CDR2 SVGIG, per germline (reference sequence). Trimming pared 4 bases from V and 0 bases from J, leaving 21 bases between. The CDR3 region is CAWTWFGIGQLNTEAFF. CDR3 in DNA: TGTGCCTGGACCTGGTTCGGTATCGGACAGCTGAACACTGAAGCTTTCTTT.

This clone came up once. This same CDR3 is encoded by further DNA sequences in the sample. The genes are TRBV30 and TRBJ2-3; D unclear. The CDR3 covers 11 residues. The V and J ends lost 0 bases and 5 bases respectively, with 3 bases between them. CDR1 and CDR2 (germline): GTSNPN, SVGIG (reference sequence). CDR3 in amino acids: CAWSVQDTQYF. The CDR3 bases are TGTGCCTGGAGTGTACAAGATACGCAGTATTTT. The full variable domain, completed using reference TRBV30 and TRBJ2-3, is SQTIHQWPATLVQPVGSPLSLECTVEGTSNPNLYWYRQAAGRGLQLLFYSVGIGQISSEVPQNLSASRPQDRQFILSSKKLLLSDSGFYLCAWSVQDTQYFGPGTRLTVL.

The chain joins TRBV5-6 to TRBJ2-5; no definite D call. V gave up 1 base and J gave up 4 bases, with 5 bases separating them. The germline V gene encodes CDR1 SGHDT and CDR2 YYEEEE. The CDR3 covers 12 residues. The CDR3 protein is CASSLFGETQYF. DNA of the CDR3: TGTGCCAGCAGCTTGTTTGGAGAGACCCAGTACTTC. Supplemented by reference TRBV5-6 and TRBJ2-5, the full variable domain reads DAGVTQSPTHLIKTRGQQVTLRCSPKSGHDTVSWYQQALGQGPQFIFQYYEEEERQRGNFPDRFSGHQFPNYSSELNVNALLLGDSALYLCASSLFGETQYFGPGTRLLVL.

V and J are TRBV2 and TRBJ2-3; D perhaps matches TRBD1 (5 bases). This CDR3 contains 12 residues. From germline, CDR1 is SNHLY and CDR2 FYNNEI. V was pared by 3 bases and J by 8 bases, with 9 bases between. CDR3 DNA sequence: TGTGCCAGCAGTGATAATCAGGGTACGCAGTATTTT. Translation gives CASSDNQGTQYF.

V and J are TRBV30 and TRBJ1-6; D not certain. The ends were cut back, 2 bases at V and 11 bases at J, with 13 bases in the middle. Germline V gene data show CDR1 as GTSNPN and CDR2 as SVGIG (reference sequence). The CDR3 consists of 13 residues. CDR3 sequence reads: CAWSPQQSPPLHF. CDR3 sequence (DNA): TGTGCCTGGAGTCCCCAGCAGAGTCCACCCCTCCACTTT. Drawing the rest from reference TRBV30 and TRBJ1-6, the complete variable domain is SQTIHQWPATLVQPVGSPLSLECTVEGTSNPNLYWYRQAAGRGLQLLFYSVGIGQISSEVPQNLSASRPQDRQFILSSKKLLLSDSGFYLCAWSPQQSPPLHFGNGTRLTVT.

Only a few counts were recorded for this clone. The genes are TRBV12-5 and TRBJ1-1; TRBD1 matches at 10 bases. V trimming: 6 bases; J trimming: 4 bases; junction bases outside the gene matches: 11. The CDR3 runs 16 residues. Per germline, CDR1 LGHNT and CDR2 FRNRAP. This CDR3 is CASGSDRGQSRTEAFF. In DNA, the CDR3 is TGTGCTAGTGGATCTGACAGGGGGCAGTCTCGCACTGAAGCTTTCTTT.

The chain combines TRBV6-5 with TRBJ2-5, with 8 bases matching TRBD2. Germline trimming cut 4 bases from V and 3 bases from J; bases unmatched to any gene: 7. Germline V lookup: CDR1 MNHEY, CDR2 SVGAGI. CDR3 length: 15 amino acids. CDR3 region: CASSSGLAVEETQYF. The CDR3 DNA is TGTGCCAGCAGTTCTGGACTAGCCGTGGAAGAGACCCAGTACTTC.

This chain connects TRBV4-1 to TRBJ2-5; D remains ambiguous. V was trimmed by 0 bases and J by 2 bases, leaving 13 bases between them. The CDR3 is 16 amino acids. The germline V gene has CDR1 MGHRA and CDR2 YSYEKL. The CDR3 coding sequence is TGCGCCAGCAGCCAAGATCGTAACAGAATGCAAGAGACCCAGTACTTC. Translated: CASSQDRNRMQETQYF.

J is TRBJ1-5 and V is TRBV30; 7 nucleotides line up with TRBD1. Germline V gives CDR1 GTSNPN, CDR2 SVGIG (reference sequence). The CDR3 is 13 residues long. The trim removed 3 bases at V and 5 bases at J, leaving 4 bases unmatched. The CDR3 region has the DNA TGTGCCTGGAGCCTCACAGGGGATCAGCCCCAGCATTTT. Translated: CAWSLTGDQPQHF.

V and J are TRBV30 and TRBJ2-6; D uncertain. V shed 3 bases and J shed 0 bases, with 3 bases lying between them. The CDR3 is 13 amino acids. Germline CDR1 GTSNPN, CDR2 SVGIG (reference sequence). CDR3 sequence: CAWRGSGANVLTF. CDR3 coding DNA: TGTGCCTGGAGAGGCTCTGGGGCCAACGTCCTGACTTTC.